Described below is a single T cell receptor beta chain sequence and its context. Trimming removed 3 bases at V and 5 bases at J, with 10 bases between. The germline CDR1 and CDR2 sequences are MNHEY and SVGAGI. This CDR3 is built from 13 residues. The protocol was immunoSEQ multiplex PCR, while the TCRdb copy is restricted to in-frame clones and leaves out a portion. This table has 81,000 or so clones, roughly nine tenths appearing once. The sample belongs to a study of T cell changes during pregnancy in multiple sclerosis. This clonotype was obtained from a female donor in good health, serving as a control in a pregnancy study. Some clones in this sample may be carry-over from other donors' samples. The sequenced sample was PBMCs, obtained in the first trimester of pregnancy. This chain connects TRBV6-5 to TRBJ2-5; D perhaps matches TRBD1 (5 bases). CDR3 nucleotides: TGTGCCAGCAGTTATTCAGGGCCGGAGACCCAGTACTTC. Translated, it gives CASSYSGPETQYF.